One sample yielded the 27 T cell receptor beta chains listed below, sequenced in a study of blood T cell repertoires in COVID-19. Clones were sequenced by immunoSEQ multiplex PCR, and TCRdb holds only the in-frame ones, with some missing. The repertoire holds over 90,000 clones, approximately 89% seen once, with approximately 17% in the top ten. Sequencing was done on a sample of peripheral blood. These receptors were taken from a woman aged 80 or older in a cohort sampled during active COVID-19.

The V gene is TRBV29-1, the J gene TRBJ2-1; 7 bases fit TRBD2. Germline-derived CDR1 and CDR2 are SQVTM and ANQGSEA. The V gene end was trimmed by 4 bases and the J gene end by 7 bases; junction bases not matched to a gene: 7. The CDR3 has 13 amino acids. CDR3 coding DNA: TGCAGCGTTGCCGGCGGGAGTAGAAATGAGCAGTTCTTC. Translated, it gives CSVAGGSRNEQFF.

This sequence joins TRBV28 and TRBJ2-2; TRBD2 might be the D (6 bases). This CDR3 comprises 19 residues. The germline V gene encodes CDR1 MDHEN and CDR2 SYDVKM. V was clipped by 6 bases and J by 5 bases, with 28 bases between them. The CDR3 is CASRPTPGTYLMKTGELFF. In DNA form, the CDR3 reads TGTGCCAGCAGGCCCACCCCCGGGACTTATCTCATGAAAACCGGGGAGCTGTTTTTT. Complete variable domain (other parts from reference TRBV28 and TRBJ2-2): DVKVTQSSRYLVKRTGEKVFLECVQDMDHENMFWYRQDPGLGLRLIYFSYDVKMKEKGDIPEGYSVSREKKERFSLILESASTNQTSMYLCASRPTPGTYLMKTGELFFGEGSRLTVL.

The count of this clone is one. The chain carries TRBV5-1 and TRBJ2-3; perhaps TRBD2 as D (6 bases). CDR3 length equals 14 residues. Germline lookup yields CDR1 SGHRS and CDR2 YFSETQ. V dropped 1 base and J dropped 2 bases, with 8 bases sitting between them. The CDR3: CASSLRENTDTQYF. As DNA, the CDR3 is TGCGCCAGCAGCTTGCGGGAGAACACAGATACGCAGTATTTT.

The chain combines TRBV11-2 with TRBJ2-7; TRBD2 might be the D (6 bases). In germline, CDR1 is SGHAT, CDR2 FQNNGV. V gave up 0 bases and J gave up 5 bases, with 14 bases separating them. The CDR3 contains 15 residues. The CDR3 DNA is TGTGCCAGCAGCTTAGATGGGACTCCCGGCCACGAGCAGTACTTC. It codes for CASSLDGTPGHEQYF.

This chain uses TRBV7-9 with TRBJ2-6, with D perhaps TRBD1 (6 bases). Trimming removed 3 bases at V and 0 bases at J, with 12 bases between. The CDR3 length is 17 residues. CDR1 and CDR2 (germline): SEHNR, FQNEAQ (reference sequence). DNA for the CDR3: TGTGCCAGCAGCTTCGACAGGACCCCCTCTGGGGCCAACGTCCTGACTTTC. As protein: CASSFDRTPSGANVLTF.

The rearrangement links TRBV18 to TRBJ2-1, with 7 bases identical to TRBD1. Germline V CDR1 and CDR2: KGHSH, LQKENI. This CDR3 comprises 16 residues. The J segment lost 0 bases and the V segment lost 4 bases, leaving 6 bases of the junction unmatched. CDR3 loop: CASSLSTGSSYNEQFF. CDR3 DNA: TGTGCCAGCTCACTATCGACAGGGAGCTCCTACAATGAGCAGTTCTTC.

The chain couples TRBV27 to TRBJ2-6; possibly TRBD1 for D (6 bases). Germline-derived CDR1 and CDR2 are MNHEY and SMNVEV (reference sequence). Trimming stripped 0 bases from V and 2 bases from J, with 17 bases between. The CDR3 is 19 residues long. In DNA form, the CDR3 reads TGTGCCAGCAGTTTATCTGGACAGTACTCCTTTGCTGGGGCCAACGTCCTGACTTTC. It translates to CASSLSGQYSFAGANVLTF.

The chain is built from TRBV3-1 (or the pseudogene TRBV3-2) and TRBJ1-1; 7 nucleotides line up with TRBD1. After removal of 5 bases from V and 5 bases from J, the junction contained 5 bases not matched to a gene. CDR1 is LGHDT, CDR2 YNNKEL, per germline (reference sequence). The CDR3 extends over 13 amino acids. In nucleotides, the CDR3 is TGTGCCAGCAGCAAAACAGGGGTAACTGAAGCTTTCTTT. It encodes CASSKTGVTEAFF.

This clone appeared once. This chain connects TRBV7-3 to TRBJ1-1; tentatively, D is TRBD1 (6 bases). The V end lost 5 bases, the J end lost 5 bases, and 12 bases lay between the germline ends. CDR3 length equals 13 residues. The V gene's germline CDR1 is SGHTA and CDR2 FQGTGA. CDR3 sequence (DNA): TGTGCCAGCAGCCTACAGGGAGAGACTGAAGCTTTCTTT. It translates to CASSLQGETEAFF. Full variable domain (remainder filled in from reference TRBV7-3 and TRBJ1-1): GAGVSQTPSNKVTEKGKYVELRCDPISGHTALYWYRQSLGQGPEFLIYFQGTGAADDSGLPNDRFFAVRPEGSVSTLKIQRTERGDSAVYLCASSLQGETEAFFGQGTRLTVV.

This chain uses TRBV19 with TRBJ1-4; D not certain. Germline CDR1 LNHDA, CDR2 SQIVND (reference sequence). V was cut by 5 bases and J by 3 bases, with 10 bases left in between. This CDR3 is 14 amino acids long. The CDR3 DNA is TGTGCCAGTAGTCGGGGATCCGCTAATGAAAAACTGTTTTTT. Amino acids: CASSRGSANEKLFF. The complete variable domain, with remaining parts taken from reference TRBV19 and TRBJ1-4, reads DGGITQSPKYLFRKEGQNVTLSCEQNLNHDAMYWYRQDPGQGLRLIYYSQIVNDFQKGDIAEGYSVSREKKESFPLTVTSAQKNPTAFYLCASSRGSANEKLFFGSGTQLSVL.

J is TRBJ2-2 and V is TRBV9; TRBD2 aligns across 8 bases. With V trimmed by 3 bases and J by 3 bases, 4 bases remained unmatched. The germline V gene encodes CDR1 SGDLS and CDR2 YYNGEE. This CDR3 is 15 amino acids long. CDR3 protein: CASSAAGGYTGELFF. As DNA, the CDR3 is TGTGCCAGCAGCGCCGCGGGGGGATACACCGGGGAGCTGTTTTTT.

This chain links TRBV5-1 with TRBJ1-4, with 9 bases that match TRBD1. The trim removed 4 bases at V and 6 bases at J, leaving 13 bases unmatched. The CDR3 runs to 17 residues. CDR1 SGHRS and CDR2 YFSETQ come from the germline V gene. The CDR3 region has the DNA TGCGCCAGCAGCAAAAGGGTACAGGGGGCCTCCGATGAAAAACTGTTTTTT. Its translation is CASSKRVQGASDEKLFF.

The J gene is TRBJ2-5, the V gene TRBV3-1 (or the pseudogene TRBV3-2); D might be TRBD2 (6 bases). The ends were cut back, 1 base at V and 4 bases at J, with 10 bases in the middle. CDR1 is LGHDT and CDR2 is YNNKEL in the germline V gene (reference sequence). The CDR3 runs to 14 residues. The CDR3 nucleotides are TGTGCCAGCAGCCAAGCTGGGGGGACAGAGACCCAGTACTTC. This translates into CASSQAGGTETQYF.

The CDR3 protein is CASSQDGATYGYTF. CDR3 bases: TGTGCCAGCAGCCAAGATGGGGCCACCTATGGCTACACCTTC. The V gene is TRBV3-1 (or the pseudogene TRBV3-2), the J gene TRBJ1-2; D is possibly TRBD1 (5 bases). Germline lookup yields CDR1 LGHDT and CDR2 YNNKEL (reference sequence). Deletions cut 0 bases from V and 4 bases from J, with 9 bases between. The CDR3 extends over 14 amino acids.

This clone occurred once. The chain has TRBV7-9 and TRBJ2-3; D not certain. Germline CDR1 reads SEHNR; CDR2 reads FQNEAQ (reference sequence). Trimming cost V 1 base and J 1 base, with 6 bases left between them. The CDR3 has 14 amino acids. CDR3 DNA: TGTGCCAGCAGCTTAGGAACAGGCACAGATACGCAGTATTTT. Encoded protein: CASSLGTGTDTQYF.

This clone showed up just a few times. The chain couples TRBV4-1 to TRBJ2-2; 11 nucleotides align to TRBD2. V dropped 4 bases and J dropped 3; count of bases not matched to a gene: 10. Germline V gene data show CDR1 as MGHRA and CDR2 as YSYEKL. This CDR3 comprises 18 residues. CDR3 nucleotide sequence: TGCGCCAGCAGCCCACTCCTAGCGGGGGGCCAGTACACCGGGGAGCTGTTTTTT. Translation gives CASSPLLAGGQYTGELFF.

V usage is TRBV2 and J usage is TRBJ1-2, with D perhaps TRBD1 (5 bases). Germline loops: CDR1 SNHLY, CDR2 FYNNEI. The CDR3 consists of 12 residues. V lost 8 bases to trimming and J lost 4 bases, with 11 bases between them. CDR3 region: CASYLGAYGYTF. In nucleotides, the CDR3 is TGTGCCAGCTATTTAGGGGCCTATGGCTACACCTTC.

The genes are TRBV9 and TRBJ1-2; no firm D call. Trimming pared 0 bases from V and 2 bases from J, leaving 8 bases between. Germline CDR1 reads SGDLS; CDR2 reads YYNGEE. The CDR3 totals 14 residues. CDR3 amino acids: CASSVAEGNYGYTF. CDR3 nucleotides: TGTGCCAGCAGCGTAGCCGAGGGAAACTATGGCTACACCTTC.

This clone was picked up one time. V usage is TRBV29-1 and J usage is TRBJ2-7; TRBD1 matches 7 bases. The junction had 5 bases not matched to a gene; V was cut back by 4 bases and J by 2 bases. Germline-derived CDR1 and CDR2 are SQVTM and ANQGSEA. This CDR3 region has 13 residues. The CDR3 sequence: CSVVWDSAYEQYF. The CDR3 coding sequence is TGCAGCGTTGTATGGGACAGCGCCTACGAGCAGTACTTC.

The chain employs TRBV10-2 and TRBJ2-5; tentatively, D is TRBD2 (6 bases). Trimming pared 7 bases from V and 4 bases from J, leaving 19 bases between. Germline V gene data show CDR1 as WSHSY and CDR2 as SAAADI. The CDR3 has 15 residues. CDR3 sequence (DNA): TGCGCCAGCAACCCGGGACGCCTGGGAGGAGAGACCCAGTACTTC. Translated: CASNPGRLGGETQYF.

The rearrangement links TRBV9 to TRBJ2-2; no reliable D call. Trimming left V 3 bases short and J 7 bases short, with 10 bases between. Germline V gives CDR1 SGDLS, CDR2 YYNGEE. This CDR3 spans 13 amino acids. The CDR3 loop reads CASSALGRGELFF. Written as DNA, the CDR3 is TGTGCCAGCAGCGCCTTGGGCCGCGGGGAGCTGTTTTTT.

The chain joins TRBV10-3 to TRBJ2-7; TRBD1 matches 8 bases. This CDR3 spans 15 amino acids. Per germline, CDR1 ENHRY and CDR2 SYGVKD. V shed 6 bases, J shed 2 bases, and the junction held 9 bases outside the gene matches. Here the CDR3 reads CAIRGGQGLTYEQYF. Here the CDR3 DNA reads TGTGCCATCAGAGGCGGACAGGGCCTGACCTACGAGCAGTACTTC.

CDR3 bases: TGCGCCAGCAGCACCTCCGGGACAGGGCCCTACGAGCAGTACTTC. Amino acid sequence: CASSTSGTGPYEQYF. V usage is TRBV5-1 and J usage is TRBJ2-7, with 9 bases that match TRBD1. V was clipped by 4 bases and J by 2 bases; unmatched bases: 7. Germline CDR1 and CDR2: SGHRS and YFSETQ. The CDR3 spans 15 residues.

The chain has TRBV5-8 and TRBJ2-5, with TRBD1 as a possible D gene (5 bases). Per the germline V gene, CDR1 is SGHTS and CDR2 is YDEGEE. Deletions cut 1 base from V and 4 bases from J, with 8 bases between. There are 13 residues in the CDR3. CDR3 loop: CASSLRGAETQYF. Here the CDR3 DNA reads TGTGCCAGCAGCTTGAGGGGCGCAGAGACCCAGTACTTC.

CDR3 residues: CASSLTGYTGELFF. CDR3 DNA: TGCGCCAGCAGCTTGACCGGGTACACCGGGGAGCTGTTTTTT. The chain couples TRBV5-1 to TRBJ2-2, with unresolved D. CDR3 length: 14 amino acids. Germline V gives CDR1 SGHRS, CDR2 YFSETQ. The V end lost 1 base, the J end lost 3 bases, and 7 bases lay between the germline ends.

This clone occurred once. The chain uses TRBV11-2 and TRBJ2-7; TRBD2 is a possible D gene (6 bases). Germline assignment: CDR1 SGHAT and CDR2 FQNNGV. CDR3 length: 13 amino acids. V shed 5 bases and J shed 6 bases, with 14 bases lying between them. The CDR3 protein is CASSPQLAGEQYF. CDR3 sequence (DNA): TGTGCCAGCAGCCCTCAACTAGCCGGCGAGCAGTACTTC.

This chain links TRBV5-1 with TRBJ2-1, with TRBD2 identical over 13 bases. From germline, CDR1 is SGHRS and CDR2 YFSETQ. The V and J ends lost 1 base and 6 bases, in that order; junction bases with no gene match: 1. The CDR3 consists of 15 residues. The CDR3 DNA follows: TGCGCCAGCAGCTTGTGGACTAGCGGGGGCAATGAGCAGTTCTTC. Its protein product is CASSLWTSGGNEQFF.